This TCR beta chain is drawn from a study of blood T cells in healthy people across ages. Regarding the study as a whole: Without sorted subsets, naive and antigen-experienced compartments could not be conclusively compared. The study found more naive CD4+ cells and higher diversity in long-lived than aged donors.

This clonotype was counted only a few times. Its antigen is undetermined. This CDR3 has 17 amino acids. In germline, CDR1 is LGHNA, CDR2 YSLEER. The authors ran a second PCR of 7 to 11 cycles using a sample-barcoded 5' primer and a J-beta primer mix. TCRdb re-called the 5' RACE reads with MiXCR, one entry per CDR3 protein. The table shows 450,000 to 600,000 distinct CDR3 sequences, with about 27% occurring only once. The sample was also linked to a second study, of T cells of mothers and their children. That work contributes: Amplification in the second PCR used the M1S primer, which added sample barcodes and 2-4 random nucleotides. Researchers found no T cell clones that were persistent and microchimeric.

The TCR was taken from a boy between 2 and 10 years old in good health. The sample was blood. The chain couples TRBV4-3 to TRBJ2-5; D may correspond to TRBD1 or TRBD2 (5 bases each). The tail of the sequence fits TRBJ2-1 better, so the J call may be wrong. CDR3 amino acids: CASSQERGVGGYNEQFF. The CDR3 DNA reads as TGCGCCAGCAGCCAAGAGAGAGGGGTTGGAGGATACAATGAGCAGTTCTTC.